The next 10 T cell receptor beta chains were all read from a single sample in a study of cytomegalovirus exposure and HLA in healthy donors. PCR primers comprised 60 Vbeta and 13 Jbeta primers. Here immunoSEQ multiplex PCR was the method, and the copy in TCRdb shows in-frame clones only, minus some. The repertoire holds 200,000 to 250,000 clones, with around 75% as singletons. Sequenced input: PBMCs. Receptor source: a woman in her twenties or thirties in good health and CMV-seronegative.

V and J are TRBV5-1 and TRBJ2-2; 8 bases align to TRBD1. The junction had 5 bases not matched to a gene; V was cut back by 7 bases and J by 0 bases. The V gene's germline CDR1 is SGHRS and CDR2 YFSETQ. The CDR3 consists of 15 residues. CDR3 nucleotide sequence: TGCGCCAGCCGCTGGGGACAGGCGAACACCGGGGAGCTGTTTTTT. Translating gives CASRWGQANTGELFF.

This sequence joins TRBV30 and TRBJ2-2; 12 bases agree with TRBD2. V gave up 5 bases and J gave up 6 bases; unmatched junction bases: 4. This CDR3 is built from 14 residues. Germline-derived CDR1 and CDR2 are GTSNPN and SVGIG (reference sequence). The CDR3 DNA sequence: TGTGCCTGGTCCAGGACTAGCGGGGCCGGGGAGCTGTTTTTT. Amino acid sequence: CAWSRTSGAGELFF. Together with reference TRBV30 and TRBJ2-2, the CDR3 gives the full variable domain: SQTIHQWPATLVQPVGSPLSLECTVEGTSNPNLYWYRQAAGRGLQLLFYSVGIGQISSEVPQNLSASRPQDRQFILSSKKLLLSDSGFYLCAWSRTSGAGELFFGEGSRLTVL.

The chain links TRBV7-3 to TRBJ2-5, with D possibly TRBD2 on 5 matching bases. CDR3 length equals 15 residues. Trimming left V 1 base short and J 4 bases short, with 13 bases between. CDR1 and CDR2 (germline): SGHTA, FQGTGA. The CDR3 DNA follows: TGTGCCAGCAGCTTAAGTCGAGGGAATGTAGAGACCCAGTACTTC. This encodes CASSLSRGNVETQYF.

J is TRBJ2-7 and V is TRBV5-6, with D perhaps matching TRBD2 (5 bases). The V end was cut by 4 bases, the J end by 4 bases, with 12 bases between. Looked up from germline, CDR1 is SGHDT and CDR2 is YYEEEE. The CDR3 is 13 residues long. This chain's CDR3 is CASSPFSGYEQYF. The DNA of the CDR3 is TGTGCCAGCAGCCCGTTCTCGGGGTACGAGCAGTACTTC.

The genes are TRBV6-5 and TRBJ1-1; D may be TRBD1 (5 bases). The CDR3 runs to 14 residues. V gave up 7 bases and J gave up 1 base, with 13 bases separating them. Germline CDR1 and CDR2: MNHEY and SVGAGI. The DNA for the CDR3 is TGTGCCAGCACCCCGTGGGGCGGGAACACTGAAGCTTTCTTT. Encoded protein: CASTPWGGNTEAFF.

The chain joins TRBV6-5 to TRBJ2-1; 10 nucleotides agree with TRBD2. From germline, CDR1 is MNHEY and CDR2 SVGAGI. V lost 7 bases and J lost 5; bases outside the gene matches: 8. The CDR3 spans 15 residues. CDR3: CASNGSSGGHNEQFF. The CDR3 nucleotides read TGTGCCAGCAATGGTTCTAGCGGGGGTCACAATGAGCAGTTCTTC.

The chain recombines TRBV25-1 with TRBJ1-6; no clear D gene. The CDR3 sequence is 15 residues long. Trimming shortened V by 0 bases and J by 8 bases, and 11 bases separated the two germline ends. CDR1 is MGHDK and CDR2 is SYGVNS in the germline V gene. CDR3 DNA sequence: TGTGCCAGCAGTGAATACCCTTGGTCGGATTCACCCCTCCACTTT. Residues: CASSEYPWSDSPLHF.

V gene TRBV2 combines with J gene TRBJ2-1; D possibly corresponds to TRBD2 (5 bases). This CDR3 comprises 14 residues. With 8 bases removed from V and 0 bases from J, the gap between germline ends came to 11 bases. Germline values: CDR1 SNHLY, CDR2 FYNNEI. CDR3 in DNA: TGTGCCAGCTGCCAGCGGAGCTCCTACAATGAGCAGTTCTTC. Residues: CASCQRSSYNEQFF.

Concerning this clone itself: The sample contains more than one DNA sequence encoding this CDR3. V gene TRBV18 combines with J gene TRBJ2-7; no clear D gene. Between the trimmed V and J ends, which lost 3 bases and 3 bases, there was a span of 6 bases. This CDR3 is built from 12 residues. Germline CDR1 is KGHSH and CDR2 is LQKENI. The CDR3 region has the DNA TGTGCCAGCTCACCGCGCGACTACGAGCAGTACTTC. This encodes CASSPRDYEQYF.

V usage is TRBV18 and J usage is TRBJ2-1, with D perhaps matching TRBD2 (5 bases). Germline values: CDR1 KGHSH, CDR2 LQKENI. The CDR3 has 15 residues. Trimming cost V 3 bases and J 7 bases, with 16 bases left between them. The chain's CDR3 is CASSPLVGSSNEQFF. CDR3 DNA sequence: TGTGCCAGCTCACCCCTGGTGGGGAGCTCAAATGAGCAGTTCTTC.